This TCR beta chain originates from a study of blood T cell repertoires in COVID-19. Looking at the study overall: Samples of COVID-19 (acute and convalescent) were obtained from the United States, Italy and Spain.

Clones were sequenced by immunoSEQ multiplex PCR, and TCRdb holds only the in-frame ones, with some missing. The sample has about 100,000 clones; about 85% are singletons. The CDR3 runs 16 residues. Trimming removed 4 bases at V and 2 bases at J, with 17 bases between. Germline CDR1 reads SGHRS; CDR2 reads YFSETQ. The chain links TRBV5-1 to TRBJ2-3; possible D gene TRBD1, 6 bases. The sample was peripheral blood. The source is a human donor in a cohort sampled during active COVID-19. CDR3 nucleotides: TGCGCCAGCAGCGGGCCGACAGGCCAAGCCACAGATACGCAGTATTTT. Its translation is CASSGPTGQATDTQYF. The variable domain in full, completed from reference TRBV5-1 and TRBJ2-3, reads KAGVTQTPRYLIKTRGQQVTLSCSPISGHRSVSWYQQTPGQGLQFLFEYFSETQRNKGNFPGRFSGRQFSNSRSEMNVSTLELGDSALYLCASSGPTGQATDTQYFGPGTRLTVL.